The clone carrying this TCR beta chain appeared a single time. Its cognate antigen is unknown. PCR involved 60 Vbeta and 13 Jbeta primers. TCRdb keeps only in-frame clones here, not all; method: immunoSEQ multiplex PCR. The data hold some 200,000 clones, with approximately 79% observed a single time. This sample stems from a study of cytomegalovirus exposure and HLA in healthy donors. Whole-study results and caveats: TCR beta V- and J-gene trimming, according to a later analysis, was linked to a missense DCLRE1C variant. Reportedly, TCR beta sequences accurately predicted HLA-A and HLA-B alleles in most subjects.

The sequence derives from a man aged 50 to 60 in good health and CMV-seronegative. What was sequenced was PBMCs.

CDR3: CASRGGGDQPQHF. The CDR3 coding sequence is TGTGCCAGCAGGGGCGGGGGAGACCAGCCCCAGCATTTT. The J gene is TRBJ1-5, the V gene TRBV2, with D possibly matching TRBD1 (5 bases). V shed 6 bases and J shed 7 bases, with 13 bases lying between them. This CDR3 is 13 amino acids long. Germline V gene lookup returns CDR1 SNHLY and CDR2 FYNNEI.